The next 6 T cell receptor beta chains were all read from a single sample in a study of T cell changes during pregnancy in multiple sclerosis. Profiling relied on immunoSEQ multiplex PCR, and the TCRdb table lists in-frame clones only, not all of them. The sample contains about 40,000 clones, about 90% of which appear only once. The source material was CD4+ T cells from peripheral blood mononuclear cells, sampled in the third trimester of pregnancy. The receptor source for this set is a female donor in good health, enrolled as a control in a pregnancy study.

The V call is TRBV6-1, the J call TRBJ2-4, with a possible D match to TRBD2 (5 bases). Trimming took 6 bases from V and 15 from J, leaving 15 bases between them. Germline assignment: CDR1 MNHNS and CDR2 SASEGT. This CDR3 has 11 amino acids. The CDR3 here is CASSERGFSYF. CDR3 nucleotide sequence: TGTGCCAGCAGCGAACGAGGGTTTTCGTACTTC.

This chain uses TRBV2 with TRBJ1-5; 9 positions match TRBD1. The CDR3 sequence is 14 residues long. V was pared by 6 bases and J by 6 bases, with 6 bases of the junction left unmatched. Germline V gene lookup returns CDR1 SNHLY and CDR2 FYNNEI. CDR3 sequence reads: CASSPTGGSQPQHF. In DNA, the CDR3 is TGTGCCAGCAGCCCCACAGGGGGCAGTCAGCCCCAGCATTTT.

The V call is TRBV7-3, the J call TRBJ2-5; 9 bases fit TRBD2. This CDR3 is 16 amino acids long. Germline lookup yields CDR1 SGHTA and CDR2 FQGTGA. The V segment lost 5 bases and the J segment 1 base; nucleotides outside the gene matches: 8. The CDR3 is CASSPNSGRFQETQYF. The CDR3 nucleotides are TGTGCCAGCAGCCCCAATAGCGGGAGATTCCAAGAGACCCAGTACTTC.

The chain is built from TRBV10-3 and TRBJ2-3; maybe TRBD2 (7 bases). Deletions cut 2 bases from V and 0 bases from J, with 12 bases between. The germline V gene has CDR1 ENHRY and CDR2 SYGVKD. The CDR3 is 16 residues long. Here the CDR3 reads CAISERGGPSTDTQYF. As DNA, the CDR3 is TGTGCCATCAGTGAGAGGGGGGGGCCAAGCACAGATACGCAGTATTTT.

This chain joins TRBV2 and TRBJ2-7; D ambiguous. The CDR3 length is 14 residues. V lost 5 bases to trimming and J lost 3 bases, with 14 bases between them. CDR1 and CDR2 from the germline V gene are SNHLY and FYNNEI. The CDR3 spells CASSPKRSGYEQYF. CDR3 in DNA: TGTGCCAGCAGTCCGAAACGGTCTGGCTACGAGCAGTACTTC.

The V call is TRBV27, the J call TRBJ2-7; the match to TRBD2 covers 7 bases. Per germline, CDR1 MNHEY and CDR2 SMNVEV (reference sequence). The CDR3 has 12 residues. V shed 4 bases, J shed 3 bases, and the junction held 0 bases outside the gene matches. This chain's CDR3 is CASSWGGYEQYF. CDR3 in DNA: TGTGCCAGCAGTTGGGGGGGCTACGAGCAGTACTTC.